This T cell receptor beta chain was profiled in a study of CD8+ T cells in alopecia areata. About the research overall: Percentage of affected scalp area was the basis on which treated patients' severity was scored.

Treatment given: oral pan-JAK inhibitor, 5-10 mg twice daily. This CDR3 comprises 12 residues. Germline CDR1 reads SGHDT; CDR2 reads YYEEEE. V shed 5 bases and J shed 12 bases, with 17 bases lying between them. cDNA reverse transcribed from extracted RNA served as the sequencing template. TCRdb's copy holds only in-frame clones and misses some; the assay was immunoSEQ multiplex PCR. The profile shows under 300,000 clones, about 62% of them singletons. Broader study findings: Tofacitinib significantly decreased scalp clonality and expanded CD8+ clones among top 100. Numerous expanded lesional clones remained in scalp and blood during tofacitinib.

Points on this clone: Antigen unknown.

The material sequenced was CD4+ T cells sorted from blood, taken around week 54, from a patient treated with tofacitinib. This receptor was obtained from a human donor with alopecia areata. The V call is TRBV5-6, the J call TRBJ1-2; D perhaps matches TRBD1 (5 bases). DNA for the CDR3: TGTGCCAGCAGATCCGGGACGTTCGATCACACCTTC. Translating gives CASRSGTFDHTF.